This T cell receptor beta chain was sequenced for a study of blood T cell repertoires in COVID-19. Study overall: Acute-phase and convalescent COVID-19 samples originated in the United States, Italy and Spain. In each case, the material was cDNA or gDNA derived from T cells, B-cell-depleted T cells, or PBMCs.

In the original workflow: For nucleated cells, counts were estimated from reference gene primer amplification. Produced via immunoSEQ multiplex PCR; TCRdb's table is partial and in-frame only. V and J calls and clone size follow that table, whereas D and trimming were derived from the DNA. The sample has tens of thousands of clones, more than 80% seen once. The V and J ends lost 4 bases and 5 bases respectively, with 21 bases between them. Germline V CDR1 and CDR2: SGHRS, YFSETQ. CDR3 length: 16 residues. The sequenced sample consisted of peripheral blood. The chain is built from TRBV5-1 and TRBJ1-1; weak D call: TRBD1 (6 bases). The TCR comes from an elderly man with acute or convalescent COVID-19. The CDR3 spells CASSLQVVGGGTEAFF. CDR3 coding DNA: TGCGCCAGCAGCCTCCAAGTAGTAGGGGGTGGGACTGAAGCTTTCTTT.